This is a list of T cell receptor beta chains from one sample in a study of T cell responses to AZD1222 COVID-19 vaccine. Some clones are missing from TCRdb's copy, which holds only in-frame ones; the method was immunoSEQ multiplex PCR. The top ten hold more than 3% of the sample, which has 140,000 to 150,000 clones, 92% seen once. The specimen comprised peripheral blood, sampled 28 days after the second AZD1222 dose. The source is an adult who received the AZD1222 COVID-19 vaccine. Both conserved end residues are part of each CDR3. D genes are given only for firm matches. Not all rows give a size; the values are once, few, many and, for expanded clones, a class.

CASSFSTGEAFF	TGTGCCAGCAGCTTCTCGACGGGTGAAGCTTTCTTT	TRBV5-6	TRBJ1-1	-	-
CATEIGASSYEQYF	TGTGCCACCGAGATCGGGGCGAGCTCCTACGAGCAGTACTTC	TRBV2	TRBJ2-7	-	-
CASSEARMSNQPQHF	TGTGCCAGCAGTGAAGCTCGCATGAGCAATCAGCCCCAGCATTTT	TRBV2	TRBJ1-5	-	-
CASSDGTEETDTQYF	TGTGCCAGCAGTGATGGGACAGAGGAAACAGATACGCAGTATTTT	TRBV2	TRBJ2-3	TRBD1	-
CAWSRSRTTFTGELFF	TGTGCCTGGAGTAGGTCTCGGACAACCTTCACCGGGGAGCTGTTTTTT	TRBV30	TRBJ2-2	-	-
CSVEVGGYEQYF	TGCAGCGTTGAAGTGGGTGGATACGAGCAGTACTTC	TRBV29-1	TRBJ2-7	-	-
CASSFGALPASGYTF	TGTGCCAGCAGTTTTGGGGCCCTCCCGGCCTCTGGCTACACCTTC	TRBV6-5	TRBJ1-2	-	-
CASSLDRGSRGNEQFF	TGCGCCAGCAGCTTGGATCGCGGGAGTAGGGGGAATGAGCAGTTCTTC	TRBV5-1	TRBJ2-1	-	-
CASSQTAAYGYTF	TGTGCCAGCAGCCAGACTGCGGCCTATGGCTACACCTTC	TRBV5-6	TRBJ1-2	-	-
CASSSLVGVGSSPLHF	TGTGCCAGCAGTTCCCTGGTCGGGGTGGGATCGTCACCCCTCCACTTT	TRBV28	TRBJ1-6	-	-
CASSPGSGRASYNEQFF	TGCGCCAGCAGTCCTGGTAGCGGGAGGGCCTCCTACAATGAGCAGTTCTTC	TRBV10-1	TRBJ2-1	TRBD2	-
CASSPARGLLAGTQETQYF	TGTGCCAGCAGTCCCGCCCGAGGATTGCTAGCGGGGACGCAAGAGACCCAGTACTTC	TRBV27	TRBJ2-5	TRBD2	-
CAISDLNRQVTDTQYF	TGTGCCATCAGTGACCTTAACCGACAGGTCACAGATACGCAGTATTTT	TRBV10-3	TRBJ2-3	-	-
CASSAPKGGSYNEQFF	TGTGCCAGCAGCGCCCCCAAGGGCGGCTCCTACAATGAGCAGTTCTTC	TRBV9	TRBJ2-1	-	-
CASSVYSYGYTF	TGTGCCAGCAGCGTATATTCCTATGGCTACACCTTC	TRBV9	TRBJ1-2	-	-
CASGQVHEQYF	TGTGCCAGCGGCCAGGTACACGAGCAGTACTTC	TRBV3-1/TRBV3-2	TRBJ2-7	-	-
CATSDSYNEQFF	TGTGCCACCAGTGACAGTTACAATGAGCAGTTCTTC	TRBV24-1	TRBJ2-1	-	-
CASSLKGGYGYTF	TGTGCCAGCAGCTTAAAAGGGGGCTATGGCTACACCTTC	TRBV7-8	TRBJ1-2	-	-
CAILRGGGETQYF	TGTGCCATTCTCAGAGGGGGTGGAGAGACCCAGTACTTC	TRBV28	TRBJ2-5	-	-
CASSQGSLVGELFF	TGTGCCAGTAGTCAAGGCAGTTTGGTCGGGGAGCTGTTTTTT	TRBV19	TRBJ2-2	-	-
CASSPTGNTEAFF	TGTGCCAGCTCACCGACAGGGAACACTGAAGCTTTCTTT	TRBV18	TRBJ1-1	-	-
CASSQGPLAGVKEQFF	TGTGCCAGCAGCCAAGGACCTCTAGCGGGAGTTAAGGAGCAGTTCTTC	TRBV3-1/TRBV3-2	TRBJ2-1	TRBD2	-
CASSRGPYEQYF	TGTGCCAGCAGCCGAGGGCCCTACGAGCAGTACTTC	TRBV28	TRBJ2-7	-	-
CASSFADTQYF	TGTGCCAGCAGTTTCGCAGATACGCAGTATTTT	TRBV6-2/TRBV6-3	TRBJ2-3	-	once
CASSAQGALINYGYTF	TGTGCCAGCAGCGCACAGGGGGCGTTGATAAACTATGGCTACACCTTC	TRBV5-4	TRBJ1-2	TRBD1	-
CASSFGQGTDTQYF	TGTGCCAGCAGCTTCGGACAGGGCACAGATACGCAGTATTTT	TRBV7-9	TRBJ2-3	TRBD1	-
CASSQGLAGEGNEQYF	TGCGCCAGCAGCCAAGGACTAGCGGGCGAAGGAAACGAGCAGTACTTC	TRBV4-3	TRBJ2-7	TRBD2	-
CASSPGEGLGQPQHF	TGCGCCAGCAGCCCAGGAGAGGGACTTGGGCAGCCCCAGCATTTT	TRBV4-3	TRBJ1-5	-	once
CASSPWGINQPQHF	TGTGCCAGCAGCCCCTGGGGCATCAATCAGCCCCAGCATTTT	TRBV5-8	TRBJ1-5	-	-
CASSQDPEGFGRETQYF	TGTGCCAGCAGCCAAGATCCGGAAGGTTTTGGACGAGAGACCCAGTACTTC	TRBV3-1/TRBV3-2	TRBJ2-5	-	-
CASSSRGGGKNIQYF	TGTGCCAGCAGCTCCAGGGGAGGGGGCAAAAACATTCAGTACTTC	TRBV7-9	TRBJ2-4	-	-
CASSDSPQGGVNTEAFF	TGTGCCAGCAGTGACTCGCCCCAGGGGGGTGTGAACACTGAAGCTTTCTTT	TRBV6-4	TRBJ1-1	TRBD1	-
CASSQDRTPRGTTEAFF	TGTGCCAGCAGCCAAGATCGGACCCCCAGGGGAACCACTGAAGCTTTCTTT	TRBV3-1/TRBV3-2	TRBJ1-1	-	-
CASRGAVEYGYTF	TGTGCCAGCAGGGGCGCGGTCGAGTATGGCTACACCTTC	TRBV6-5	TRBJ1-2	-	-
CASSARDRRRSSGNTIYF	TGTGCCAGCAGCGCCCGGGACCGACGACGTAGCTCTGGAAACACCATATATTTT	TRBV9	TRBJ1-3	-	-
CASSPGQGFPYEQYF	TGTGCCAGCAGCCCGGGACAGGGGTTCCCCTACGAGCAGTACTTC	TRBV28	TRBJ2-7	TRBD1	-
CASSLARGRPNTGELFF	TGTGCCAGCAGCTTAGCGAGAGGACGACCGAACACCGGGGAGCTGTTTTTT	TRBV7-2	TRBJ2-2	-	-
CASGPAGKINGYTF	TGTGCCAGCGGCCCGGCAGGGAAAATAAATGGCTACACCTTC	TRBV28	TRBJ1-2	-	few
CASSSESLHF	TGTGCCAGCTCCTCCGAATCCCTCCACTTT	TRBV28	TRBJ1-6	-	-
CASTRGQGGNQPQHF	TGTGCCAGCACCCGAGGACAGGGGGGAAATCAGCCCCAGCATTTT	TRBV18	TRBJ1-5	TRBD1	once
CASSETGISYEQYF	TGTGCCAGCAGTGAGACAGGGATCTCCTACGAGCAGTACTTC	TRBV28	TRBJ2-7	TRBD1	few
CATGRAEHNEQFF	TGTGCCACAGGGAGGGCGGAGCACAATGAGCAGTTCTTC	TRBV10-3	TRBJ2-1	TRBD2	once
CASSLPGYGASINSPLHF	TGTGCCAGCAGTTTACCGGGTTATGGGGCCTCGATTAATTCACCCCTCCACTTT	TRBV27	TRBJ1-6	-	-
CSVTGTGGIGELFF	TGCAGCGTAACCGGGACAGGGGGTATCGGGGAGCTGTTTTTT	TRBV29-1	TRBJ2-2	TRBD1	-
CASSFRRTENSYEQYF	TGTGCCAGCAGCTTTCGACGGACAGAGAACTCCTACGAGCAGTACTTC	TRBV6-2/TRBV6-3	TRBJ2-7	-	-
CASTNRGSGNTIYF	TGTGCCAGCACAAACAGGGGCTCTGGAAACACCATATATTTT	TRBV28	TRBJ1-3	TRBD1	-
CASSFGGTTNEKLFF	TGTGCCAGCAGTTTCGGAGGGACCACTAATGAAAAACTGTTTTTT	TRBV28	TRBJ1-4	-	-
CASSLGLATYEQYF	TGTGCCAGCAGTTTAGGTCTAGCGACCTACGAGCAGTACTTC	TRBV27	TRBJ2-7	-	-
CAREDPSGRQIAKNIQYF	TGTGCCAGGGAGGATCCTAGCGGGAGGCAAATAGCCAAAAACATTCAGTACTTC	TRBV25-1	TRBJ2-4	TRBD2	-
CATSDPGQGGTDTQYF	TGTGCCACCAGTGACCCCGGACAGGGGGGCACAGATACGCAGTATTTT	TRBV24-1	TRBJ2-3	TRBD1	once
CAISEEGLPLHEQFF	TGTGCCATCAGTGAAGAGGGACTACCACTCCATGAGCAGTTCTTC	TRBV10-3	TRBJ2-1	TRBD2	-
CATRVGSNYEQYF	TGTGCCACCCGAGTGGGGTCCAACTACGAGCAGTACTTC	TRBV12-3/TRBV12-4	TRBJ2-7	-	few